This entry lists 25 T cell receptor beta chains sequenced from one sample in a study of CD8 T cells in ankylosing spondylitis. MiXCR, run by TCRdb on the 5' RACE reads, gives a single entry per CDR3 protein. This table has 40,000 or so distinct CDR3 sequences, more than 9.5% appearing once. The sample was blood, either unsorted or a sorted T cell fraction (not recorded which). The receptors here all came from a male donor with ankylosing spondylitis or in good health (not recorded which).

This clonotype was detected a few times. The V and J genes are TRBV19 and TRBJ1-5; a weak D match, TRBD1 (5 bases). CDR3 size: 14 residues. Germline CDR1 is LNHDA and CDR2 is SQIVND (reference sequence). Between the trimmed V and J ends, which lost 6 bases and 2 bases, there was a span of 11 bases. CDR3 region: CASRPGGGNQPQHF. As DNA, the CDR3 is TGTGCCAGTAGGCCGGGGGGTGGCAATCAGCCCCAGCATTTT.

This clonotype showed up many times. The genes are TRBV9 and TRBJ2-7, with D hard to call. Germline assignment: CDR1 SGDLS and CDR2 YYNGEE. V lost 0 bases, J lost 7 bases, and 17 bases lay in between. The CDR3 has 15 amino acids. The CDR3 reads CASSVGAWSTREQYF. The CDR3 nucleotides read TGTGCCAGCAGCGTAGGAGCATGGTCGACGAGGGAGCAGTACTTC. Combining the CDR3 with reference TRBV9 and TRBJ2-7 gives the whole variable domain DSGVTQTPKHLITATGQRVTLRCSPRSGDLSVYWYQQSLDQGLQFLIQYYNGEERAKGNILERFSAQQFPDLHSELNLSSLELGDSALYFCASSVGAWSTREQYFGPGTRLTVT.

At least ten counts were recorded for this clonotype. The chain joins TRBV29-1 to TRBJ2-2; no reliable D call. The germline V and J ends were trimmed by 1 base and 1 base, with 1 base remaining between them. The CDR3 is 12 amino acids. CDR1 is SQVTM, CDR2 ANQGSEA, per germline. The CDR3 here is CSVEGNTGELFF. CDR3 coding DNA: TGCAGCGTTGAAGGGAACACCGGGGAGCTGTTTTTT.

This clonotype came up a few times. The chain recombines TRBV18 with TRBJ2-2; 9 nucleotides match TRBD1. With 3 bases clipped from V and 1 base from J, the junction kept 9 bases outside the gene matches. Germline loops: CDR1 KGHSH, CDR2 LQKENI. The CDR3 contains 18 residues. The CDR3 sequence: CASSPISGTGLNTGELFF. The CDR3 DNA reads as TGTGCCAGCTCACCTATTTCCGGGACAGGGCTGAACACCGGGGAGCTGTTTTTT.

This clonotype showed up many times. This chain's CDR3 is CASSHQSTDTQYF. The CDR3 DNA is TGTGCCAGCAGCCATCAGAGCACAGATACGCAGTATTTT. The V and J genes are TRBV3-1 and TRBJ2-3; D is uncertain. Germline CDR1 LGHDT, CDR2 YNNKEL (reference sequence). Trimming left V 3 bases short and J 0 bases short, with 4 bases between. The CDR3 is 13 residues long.

The V and J genes are TRBV3-1 and TRBJ2-1; 7 bases align to TRBD1. The length of the CDR3 is 16 residues. Germline assignment: CDR1 LGHDT and CDR2 YNNKEL (reference sequence). The V segment lost 1 base and the J segment 4 bases; nucleotides outside the gene matches: 7. CDR3 amino acids: CASSQGAGTAYNEQFF. CDR3 DNA: TGTGCCAGCAGCCAAGGGGCAGGGACAGCTTACAATGAGCAGTTCTTC.

This clonotype showed up many times. This sequence joins TRBV4-2 and TRBJ1-2; TRBD1 is a possible D gene (6 bases). This CDR3 is 16 amino acids long. V lost 1 base and J 1 base, leaving 13 bases between the germline ends. From germline, CDR1 is LGHNA and CDR2 YNFKEQ. This chain's CDR3 is CASSQVGTPDNYGYTF. The CDR3, as DNA: TGTGCCAGCAGCCAAGTTGGGACACCTGATAACTATGGCTACACCTTC.

This clonotype was found many times. The rearrangement joins TRBV10-2 to TRBJ2-7; D not certain. The CDR3 runs 15 residues. Trimming left V 0 bases short and J 5 bases short, with 14 bases between. In germline, CDR1 is WSHSY, CDR2 SAAADI. The CDR3 bases are TGCGCCAGCAGTGAGTCGTTAGCCGAGTCCGACGAGCAGTACTTC. This encodes CASSESLAESDEQYF.

The sample holds a few counts of this clonotype. The chain carries TRBV11-2 and TRBJ2-7; no clear D. This CDR3 region has 12 residues. V gave up 3 bases and J gave up 5 bases, with 8 bases separating them. Germline V lookup: CDR1 SGHAT, CDR2 FQNNGV. The CDR3 nucleotides are TGTGCCAGCAGCTTGGCAGGTCACGAGCAGTACTTC. Its translation is CASSLAGHEQYF.

V usage is TRBV20-1 and J usage is TRBJ2-1; D is perhaps TRBD1 (6 bases). The CDR3 length is 13 residues. V gave up 7 bases and J gave up 2 bases, with 12 bases separating them. The germline gives CDR1 DFQATT, CDR2 SNEGSKA (reference sequence). The CDR3 reads CSVTGQPYNEQFF. In DNA form, the CDR3 reads TGCAGTGTGACAGGACAGCCCTACAATGAGCAGTTCTTC.

This clonotype came up many times. DNA of the CDR3: TGCAGTGCCCCTGGACAGGACAATCAGCCCCAGCATTTT. Translation: CSAPGQDNQPQHF. This chain links TRBV20-1 with TRBJ1-5; TRBD1 matches 7 bases. This CDR3 comprises 13 residues. V gave up 6 bases and J gave up 3 bases; unmatched junction bases: 5. Germline CDR1 reads DFQATT; CDR2 reads SNEGSKA (reference sequence).

Only a few counts were recorded for this clonotype. The chain carries TRBV7-2 and TRBJ2-7; 14 bases are shared with TRBD2. The V gene end was trimmed by 5 bases and the J gene end by 5 bases; junction bases not matched to a gene: 2. The CDR3 covers 14 residues. Germline lookup yields CDR1 SGHTA and CDR2 FQGNSA. The DNA of the CDR3 is TGTGCCAGCAGCCCGGGACTAGCGGGGGACGAGCAGTACTTC. Translation gives CASSPGLAGDEQYF.

Many counts were recorded for this clonotype. The chain recombines TRBV12-3 or TRBV12-4 with TRBJ2-3, with 13 bases that match TRBD2. Trimming cost V 5 bases and J 6 bases; bases outside gene matches: 14. CDR3 length equals 18 residues. The CDR3 bases are TGTGCCAGCAGTAACGGACTAGCGGGGGCCCGAAAGAGTGATACGCAGTATTTT. It yields the protein CASSNGLAGARKSDTQYF.

This clonotype was counted many times. The rearrangement links TRBV7-7 to TRBJ2-3, with TRBD2 matching 10 bases. CDR3 length: 16 amino acids. V dropped 5 bases and J dropped 2; count of bases not matched to a gene: 7. Germline-derived CDR1 and CDR2 are SSHAT and FNYEAQ (reference sequence). The CDR3 DNA sequence: TGTGCCAGCAGCCCGGGACTAGCGCTTTACACAGATACGCAGTATTTT. Its protein is CASSPGLALYTDTQYF.

This clonotype was seen repeatedly, ten times or more. The chain has TRBV19 and TRBJ1-5; no clear D. Trimming removed 3 bases at V and 7 bases at J, with 13 bases between. Germline CDR1 is LNHDA and CDR2 is SQIVND (reference sequence). The CDR3 is made up of 14 amino acids. This chain's CDR3 is CASSMRSVGQPQHF. The CDR3 nucleotides read TGTGCCAGTAGTATGAGGTCGGTGGGACAGCCCCAGCATTTT.

In its sample, this clonotype was seen many times. This sequence joins TRBV5-1 and TRBJ1-2; D is undetermined. The CDR3 loop spans 14 amino acids. Trimming took off 4 bases at V and 3 bases at J, with 13 bases between the two ends. The germline V gene has CDR1 SGHRS and CDR2 YFSETQ. The CDR3 protein is CASSQRSNDYGYTF. For the CDR3, the DNA is TGCGCCAGCAGCCAAAGAAGTAACGACTATGGCTACACCTTC.

As concerns this clonotype: A much larger clone lies a single base off, so this may be a read error. The chain is built from TRBV5-1 and TRBJ2-2; D might be TRBD2 (5 bases). In germline, CDR1 is SGHRS, CDR2 YFSETQ. The CDR3 has 15 amino acids. CDR3 nucleotides: TGCGACAGCGGCTTAGGGCAACTCAACTCCGGGGAGCTGTTTTTT. Its protein product is CDSGLGQLNSGELFF.

This clonotype was recorded many times. The V and J genes are TRBV3-1 and TRBJ1-6, with 7 bases aligning to TRBD1. This CDR3 has 15 residues. V dropped 3 bases and J dropped 10; count of bases not matched to a gene: 9. Looked up from germline, CDR1 is LGHDT and CDR2 is YNNKEL (reference sequence). This CDR3 reads CASSQQQGYDSPLHF. The CDR3 nucleotides read TGTGCCAGCAGCCAGCAACAGGGGTATGACTCACCCCTCCACTTT.

This clonotype showed up just a few times. The rearrangement links TRBV20-1 to TRBJ2-5, with 11 bases matching TRBD2. This CDR3 contains 18 residues. Germline values: CDR1 DFQATT, CDR2 SNEGSKA (reference sequence). J was trimmed by 4 bases and V by 1 base; bases with no gene match: 14. The chain's CDR3 is CSARAALAGGTVIETQYF. The CDR3 DNA follows: TGCAGTGCTAGAGCCGCTCTAGCGGGGGGCACGGTCATAGAGACCCAGTACTTC.

The chain joins TRBV12-3 or TRBV12-4 to TRBJ2-7, with a tentative D call TRBD1 (6 bases). V lost 5 bases, J lost 5 bases, and 10 bases lay in between. The CDR3 consists of 12 residues. The DNA of the CDR3 is TGTGCCAGCAGTCAGGGGTGCCACGAGCAGTACTTC. Translating it yields CASSQGCHEQYF.

V usage is TRBV7-2 and J usage is TRBJ1-1; D is perhaps TRBD1 (6 bases). The CDR3 totals 14 residues. CDR1 is SGHTA and CDR2 is FQGNSA in the germline V gene. V dropped 2 bases and J dropped 4 bases, with 11 bases sitting between them. CDR3 DNA: TGTGCCAGCAGCTTACACGGGGGCGTCACTGAAGCTTTCTTT. Translated, it gives CASSLHGGVTEAFF. The full variable domain, with the rest looked up from reference TRBV7-2 and TRBJ1-1, is GAGVSQSPSNKVTEKGKDVELRCDPISGHTALYWYRQSLGQGLEFLIYFQGNSAPDKSGLPSDRFSAERTGGSVSTLTIQRTQQEDSAVYLCASSLHGGVTEAFFGQGTRLTVV.

This clonotype was found many times. This chain joins TRBV12-3 or TRBV12-4 and TRBJ1-5; TRBD1 is a possible D gene (5 bases). The ends were cut back, 5 bases at V and 1 base at J, with 12 bases in the middle. This CDR3 region has 15 residues. Here the CDR3 reads CASSHHRDSNQPQHF. The CDR3, as DNA: TGTGCCAGCAGTCACCACCGGGACAGCAATCAGCCCCAGCATTTT.

This clonotype was detected ten times or more. The genes are TRBV5-1 and TRBJ2-3; D remains ambiguous. Germline assignment: CDR1 SGHRS and CDR2 YFSETQ. The CDR3 has 15 amino acids. The germline V and J ends were trimmed by 5 bases and 0 bases, with 13 bases remaining between them. The CDR3 sequence is CASRPDTSSTDTQYF. Written as DNA, the CDR3 is TGCGCCAGCAGACCTGATACTTCTAGCACAGATACGCAGTATTTT.

Regarding this clonotype: A read error may explain this, as a much larger clone is one base away. The DNA of the CDR3 is TGTTCCAGCAGCCCCGCAGGGTTCCCCGGCTACACCTTC. It encodes CSSSPAGFPGYTF. The chain couples TRBV7-2 to TRBJ1-2, with a possible D match to TRBD1 (5 bases). The CDR3 totals 13 residues. CDR1 is SGHTA, CDR2 FQGNSA, per germline.

This clonotype showed up just a few times. The chain is built from TRBV10-3 and TRBJ2-7, with D perhaps matching TRBD1 (5 bases). The CDR3 is 14 residues long. Germline values: CDR1 ENHRY, CDR2 SYGVKD. V lost 0 bases, J lost 3 bases, and 9 bases lay in between. CDR3 residues: CAISESLGHYEQYF. In nucleotides, the CDR3 is TGTGCCATCAGTGAGTCCTTAGGACACTACGAGCAGTACTTC.